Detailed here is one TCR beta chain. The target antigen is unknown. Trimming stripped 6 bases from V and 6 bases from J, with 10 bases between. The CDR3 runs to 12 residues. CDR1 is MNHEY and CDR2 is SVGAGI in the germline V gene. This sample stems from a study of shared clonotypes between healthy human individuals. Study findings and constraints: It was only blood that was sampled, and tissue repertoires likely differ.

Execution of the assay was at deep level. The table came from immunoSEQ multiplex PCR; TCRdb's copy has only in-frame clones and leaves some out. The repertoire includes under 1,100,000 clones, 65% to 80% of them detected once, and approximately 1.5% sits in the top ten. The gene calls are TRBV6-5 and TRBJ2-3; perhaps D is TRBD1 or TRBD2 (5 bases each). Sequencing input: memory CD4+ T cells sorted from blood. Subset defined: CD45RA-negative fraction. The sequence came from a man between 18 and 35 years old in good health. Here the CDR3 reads CASRSWGDTQYF. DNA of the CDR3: TGTGCCAGCAGGTCCTGGGGGGATACGCAGTATTTT.